This T cell receptor (beta chain) emerged from a study of T-cell reconstitution after alpha-beta-depleted transplantation in children. At least ten counts were recorded for this clonotype. Unique molecular identifiers were incorporated during preparation of the TCRbeta library. TCRdb reprocessed the PCR reads via MiXCR and lists one record per CDR3 protein. The sample carries 200,000 to 250,000 distinct CDR3 sequences, roughly a tenth recorded once. The length of the CDR3 is 14 residues. The V and J ends lost 6 bases and 3 bases, in that order; junction bases with no gene match: 6. CDR1 is LGHDT and CDR2 is YNNKEL in the germline V gene (reference sequence).

The sample consisted of PBMCs from the stem cell graft donor, taken from the stem cell graft. This TCR came from a human donor who donated a stem cell graft to a child with acute lymphoblastic leukemia. The chain combines TRBV3-1 with TRBJ1-2, with TRBD1 matching over 8 bases. Here the CDR3 DNA reads TGTGCCAGCAGTCACGTACAGGGGGACTATGGCTACACCTTC. Its protein is CASSHVQGDYGYTF.